What follows are 27 T cell receptor beta chains derived from one specimen sequenced in a study of shared clonotypes between healthy human individuals. Some clones are missing from TCRdb's copy, which holds only in-frame ones; the method was immunoSEQ multiplex PCR. The table has approximately 640,000 clones, roughly 91% seen once; the top ten hold 30% to 40%. The sample consisted of memory CD8+ T cells from PBMCs. Subset meaning: CD45RO+ cells pooled with CCR7-negative TemRA cells. The origin of the receptors is a man between 18 and 29 years old in good health. Some clones in this sample may be carry-over from other donors' samples.

The V call is TRBV7-6, the J call TRBJ2-2; D possibly corresponds to TRBD1 (6 bases). V was trimmed by 3 bases and J by 0 bases, leaving 20 bases between them. CDR1 is SGHVS and CDR2 is FNYEAQ in the germline V gene. This CDR3 region has 19 residues. The CDR3 spells CASSFPKGVTETNTGELFF. Written as DNA, the CDR3 is TGTGCCAGCAGCTTCCCCAAGGGGGTGACAGAAACGAACACCGGGGAGCTGTTTTTT.

This clone was seen a single time. Distinct nucleotide sequences in the sample also encode this CDR3. The chain carries TRBV28 and TRBJ2-1, with TRBD1 identical over 9 bases. Germline lookup yields CDR1 MDHEN and CDR2 SYDVKM. The length of the CDR3 is 15 residues. The junction had 3 bases not matched to a gene; V was cut back by 4 bases and J by 2 bases. The CDR3 loop is CASSSGTGPYNEQFF. CDR3 coding DNA: TGTGCCAGCAGTTCCGGGACAGGGCCCTACAATGAGCAGTTCTTC.

This sequence joins TRBV27 and TRBJ2-2, with a weak D call TRBD1 (7 bases). The germline gives CDR1 MNHEY, CDR2 SMNVEV (reference sequence). The CDR3 consists of 14 residues. Trimming took off 6 bases at V and 6 bases at J, with 14 bases between the two ends. CDR3 in DNA: TGTGCCAGCAGCCGAGGAGGGGGCCCCGGGGAGCTGTTTTTT. Its protein is CASSRGGGPGELFF.

The V call is TRBV4-3, the J call TRBJ2-1; 9 bases are a match to TRBD1. The CDR3 loop spans 17 amino acids. Germline CDR1 LGHNA, CDR2 YSLEER. J lost 5 bases, V lost 4 bases, and 12 bases had no gene match. CDR3: CASSRQPGTGLNNEQFF. The CDR3 DNA reads as TGCGCCAGCAGCCGCCAGCCCGGGACAGGGTTAAACAATGAGCAGTTCTTC.

This sequence joins TRBV30 and TRBJ2-1; the D gene is possibly TRBD1 (7 bases). This CDR3 spans 15 amino acids. Trimming shortened V by 8 bases and J by 4 bases, and 21 bases separated the two germline ends. Germline CDR1 GTSNPN, CDR2 SVGIG (reference sequence). CDR3 amino acids: CAGTKLAGGYNEQFF. CDR3 nucleotide sequence: TGTGCCGGCACGAAGCTAGCAGGGGGGTACAATGAGCAGTTCTTC.

The rearrangement uses TRBV6-4 and TRBJ2-1; D may be TRBD1 (5 bases). The germline V and J ends were trimmed by 4 bases and 0 bases, with 13 bases remaining between them. In germline, CDR1 is MRHNA, CDR2 SNTAGT. There are 16 residues in the CDR3. The CDR3 DNA follows: TGTGCCAGCAGTGCCTCAGGGCGGAGCTCCTACAATGAGCAGTTCTTC. It yields the protein CASSASGRSSYNEQFF.

This rearrangement joins TRBV28 to TRBJ2-7; tentatively, D is TRBD1 (6 bases). This CDR3 has 16 amino acids. The germline V gene encodes CDR1 MDHEN and CDR2 SYDVKM. V was pared by 1 base and J by 2 bases, with 15 bases between. CDR3 sequence reads: CASSLFQGWQPYEQYF. CDR3 sequence (DNA): TGTGCCAGCAGTTTATTTCAGGGGTGGCAGCCCTACGAGCAGTACTTC.

This chain links TRBV6-6 with TRBJ1-2; the D is unclear. V was cut by 9 bases and J by 4 bases, with 15 bases left in between. This CDR3 has 13 amino acids. Germline V lookup: CDR1 MNHNY, CDR2 SVGAGI (reference sequence). CDR3 sequence: CASGPLLGYGYTF. The CDR3 DNA follows: TGTGCCAGTGGGCCCCTGCTTGGCTATGGCTACACCTTC.

The chain joins TRBV7-2 to TRBJ2-7; 15 bases are a match to TRBD2. CDR1 and CDR2 from the germline V gene are SGHTA and FQGNSA. V shed 6 bases and J 1 base; nucleotides not matched to a gene: 10. CDR3 size: 18 residues. CDR3 in amino acids: CASRSPRGTSGGSYEQYF. The CDR3 region has the DNA TGTGCCAGCAGATCCCCGCGGGGGACTAGCGGGGGGTCCTACGAGCAGTACTTC.

The chain recombines TRBV27 with TRBJ1-4; no firm D call. The CDR3 totals 16 residues. Germline V lookup: CDR1 MNHEY, CDR2 SMNVEV (reference sequence). The germline V and J ends were trimmed by 5 bases and 5 bases, with 18 bases remaining between them. The CDR3 nucleotides read TGTGCCAGCAGTCCCTTGGGTATTATGACGAATGAAAAACTGTTTTTT. It is translated as CASSPLGIMTNEKLFF.

The CDR3 DNA sequence: TGTGCCAGCAGCTTAAGTGAGGGCCGGTTCTCCGAGCAGTACTTC. As protein: CASSLSEGRFSEQYF. The rearrangement uses TRBV11-1 and TRBJ2-7; a possible D gene is TRBD2 (5 bases). Trimming cost V 2 bases and J 6 bases, with 17 bases left between them. The CDR3 length is 15 residues. The germline gives CDR1 SGHAT, CDR2 FQDESV (reference sequence).

The chain employs TRBV9 and TRBJ2-5; TRBD2 matches at 10 bases. The V gene end was trimmed by 2 bases and the J gene end by 5 bases; junction bases not matched to a gene: 6. The CDR3 is 15 amino acids. Per germline, CDR1 SGDLS and CDR2 YYNGEE. CDR3 nucleotide sequence: TGTGCCAGCAGCGTGGGGACTAGCGTTTGGGAGACCCAGTACTTC. This gives the protein CASSVGTSVWETQYF.

V is TRBV27 and J is TRBJ2-1, with a possible D match to TRBD2 (7 bases). CDR1 and CDR2 (germline): MNHEY, SMNVEV (reference sequence). The ends were cut back, 6 bases at V and 3 bases at J, with 15 bases in the middle. The CDR3 has 15 residues. The CDR3 is CASSPTGGHYNEQFF. The DNA of the CDR3 is TGTGCCAGCAGCCCAACGGGGGGCCACTACAATGAGCAGTTCTTC.

The sample holds many counts of this clone. The genes are TRBV27 and TRBJ1-2, with D possibly TRBD1 on 5 matching bases. Between the trimmed V and J ends, which lost 6 bases and 6 bases, there was a span of 14 bases. Germline loops: CDR1 MNHEY, CDR2 SMNVEV (reference sequence). The CDR3 consists of 13 residues. In DNA form, the CDR3 reads TGTGCCAGCAGCACTCGGGACGGCAATGGCTACACCTTC. Residues: CASSTRDGNGYTF.

This clone has a handful of counts. The rearrangement links TRBV7-6 to TRBJ1-1; D unresolved. Between the trimmed V and J ends, which lost 7 bases and 0 bases, there was a span of 9 bases. This CDR3 contains 13 residues. Looked up from germline, CDR1 is SGHVS and CDR2 is FNYEAQ. CDR3 sequence reads: CASIDSMNTEAFF. CDR3 nucleotides: TGTGCCAGCATCGACTCCATGAACACTGAAGCTTTCTTT. Full variable domain (outside the CDR3, taken from reference TRBV7-6 and TRBJ1-1): GAGVSQSPRYKVTKRGQDVALRCDPISGHVSLYWYRQALGQGPEFLTYFNYEAQQDKSGLPNDRFSAERPEGSISTLTIQRTEQRDSAMYRCASIDSMNTEAFFGQGTRLTVV.

The chain couples TRBV14 to TRBJ2-2; 7 bases are a match to TRBD2. Germline V gene sequence: CDR1 SGHDN, CDR2 FVKESK. V was pared by 0 bases and J by 1 base, with 8 bases of the junction left unmatched. The CDR3 consists of 18 residues. The CDR3 protein is CASSQDRLTSWNTGELFF. The CDR3 DNA follows: TGTGCCAGCAGCCAAGATCGGTTGACTAGCTGGAACACCGGGGAGCTGTTTTTT.

This clone was counted between two and nine times. The chain links TRBV29-1 to TRBJ2-3; 8 bases align to TRBD2. The CDR3 is 13 residues long. In germline, CDR1 is SQVTM, CDR2 ANQGSEA. The CDR3 DNA follows: TGCACCCTGACTAGCGTTTCCACAGATACGCAGTATTTT. Translation gives CTLTSVSTDTQYF.

The V call is TRBV14, the J call TRBJ2-7; possible D gene TRBD2, 5 bases. The germline V gene encodes CDR1 SGHDN and CDR2 FVKESK. CDR3 size: 16 residues. Trimming stripped 0 bases from V and 0 bases from J, with 12 bases between. CDR3 amino acids: CASSQDLGSGSYEQYF. CDR3 sequence (DNA): TGTGCCAGCAGCCAAGATCTCGGCAGCGGCTCCTACGAGCAGTACTTC.

This chain links TRBV27 with TRBJ2-7; D call uncertain. The CDR3 runs 14 residues. Trimming shortened V by 3 bases and J by 2 bases, and 11 bases separated the two germline ends. Germline V gene lookup returns CDR1 MNHEY and CDR2 SMNVEV (reference sequence). The CDR3 DNA reads TGTGCCAGCAGTTTTTGGTGGGGAACCTACGAGCAGTACTTC. It yields the protein CASSFWWGTYEQYF.

The chain carries TRBV18 and TRBJ2-2, with D possibly being TRBD1 (5 bases). Deletions cut 1 base from V and 4 bases from J, with 16 bases between. Germline-derived CDR1 and CDR2 are KGHSH and LQKENI. The CDR3 consists of 17 residues. The CDR3 sequence is CASSPRPRAVATGELFF. The CDR3 DNA is TGTGCCAGCTCACCACGTCCCAGGGCCGTAGCCACCGGGGAGCTGTTTTTT.

The chain is built from TRBV29-1 and TRBJ2-5; TRBD1 matches 9 bases. The DNA matches TRBJ2-7 better at its end, which makes the J call doubtful. CDR1 and CDR2 from the germline V gene are SQVTM and ANQGSEA. This CDR3 spans 15 amino acids. CDR3 region: CSVEAPGQGSYEQYF. The CDR3 coding sequence is TGCAGCGTTGAGGCTCCGGGACAGGGTTCCTACGAGCAGTACTTC.

This chain joins TRBV14 and TRBJ1-1; D is possibly TRBD1 (5 bases). Trimming cost V 4 bases and J 3 bases, with 21 bases left between them. CDR1 is SGHDN, CDR2 FVKESK, per germline. This CDR3 is built from 17 residues. The CDR3, as DNA: TGTGCCAGCAGCCGTTCGGGACGGTCCCTTAGGGACACTGAAGCTTTCTTT. As protein: CASSRSGRSLRDTEAFF.

This clone was recorded only once. CDR3 nucleotides: TGTGCCAGTCCGGGGGTGGCCCCGAATGAGCAGTTCTTC. Encoded protein: CASPGVAPNEQFF. The chain recombines TRBV7-9 with TRBJ2-1, with D tentatively TRBD2 (6 bases). Germline CDR1 and CDR2: SEHNR and FQNEAQ (reference sequence). The CDR3 is 13 amino acids. V was trimmed by 9 bases and J by 7 bases, leaving 16 bases between them.

CDR3 nucleotides: TGCGCCAGCAGCCAAGTTCAGGGGAGTCGGGACACTGAAGCTTTCTTT. As protein: CASSQVQGSRDTEAFF. The rearrangement uses TRBV4-1 and TRBJ1-1; tentatively, D is TRBD1 (6 bases). The CDR3 is made up of 16 amino acids. Between the trimmed V and J ends, which lost 1 base and 3 bases, there was a span of 15 bases. CDR1 and CDR2 from the germline V gene are MGHRA and YSYEKL.

The rearrangement links TRBV7-9 to TRBJ1-4; unclear D gene. CDR3 length: 15 residues. Germline CDR1 is SEHNR and CDR2 is FQNEAQ (reference sequence). Trimming left V 2 bases short and J 0 bases short, with 7 bases between. As DNA, the CDR3 is TGTGCCAGCAGCTTACCACCAGCAACTAATGAAAAACTGTTTTTT. Its protein is CASSLPPATNEKLFF.

The genes are TRBV27 and TRBJ1-2; TRBD1 might be the D (6 bases). The V gene's germline CDR1 is MNHEY and CDR2 SMNVEV (reference sequence). The CDR3 has 15 residues. V dropped 4 bases and J dropped 8 bases, with 20 bases sitting between them. This CDR3 reads CASSSRGNPGKGYTF. CDR3 sequence (DNA): TGTGCCAGCAGTTCAAGGGGGAACCCGGGAAAAGGCTACACCTTC.

The chain links TRBV2 to TRBJ1-1, with unresolved D. The CDR3 sequence is 14 residues long. The ends were cut back, 6 bases at V and 1 base at J, with 12 bases in the middle. Germline lookup yields CDR1 SNHLY and CDR2 FYNNEI. CDR3 in DNA: TGTGCCAGCAGGGATCCGGCGGGGAACACTGAAGCTTTCTTT. It translates to CASRDPAGNTEAFF.